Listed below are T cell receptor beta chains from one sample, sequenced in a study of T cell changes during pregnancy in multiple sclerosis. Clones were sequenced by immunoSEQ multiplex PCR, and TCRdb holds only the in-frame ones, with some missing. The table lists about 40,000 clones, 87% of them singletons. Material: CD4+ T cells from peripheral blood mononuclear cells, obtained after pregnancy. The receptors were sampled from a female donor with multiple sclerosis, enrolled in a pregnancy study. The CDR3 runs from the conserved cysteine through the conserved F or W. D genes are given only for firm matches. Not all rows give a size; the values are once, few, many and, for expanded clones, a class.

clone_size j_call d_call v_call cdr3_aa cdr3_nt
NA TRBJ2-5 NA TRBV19 CATPVYSGEETQYF TGTGCCACCCCCGTCTACAGCGGAGAAGAGACCCAGTACTTC
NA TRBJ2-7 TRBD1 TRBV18 CASSPGQGVYEQYF TGTGCCAGCTCACCGGGACAGGGGGTTTACGAGCAGTACTTC
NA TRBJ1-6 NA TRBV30 CAWSGTAHTSYNSPLHF TGTGCCTGGAGTGGGACAGCCCATACATCCTATAATTCACCCCTCCACTTT
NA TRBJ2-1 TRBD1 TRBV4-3 CASSPNPRQGKDEQFF TGCGCCAGCAGCCCCAACCCGAGACAGGGGAAAGATGAGCAGTTCTTC
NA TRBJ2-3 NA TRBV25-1 CASRQSSTDTQYF TGTGCCAGCAGACAGTCAAGCACAGATACGCAGTATTTT
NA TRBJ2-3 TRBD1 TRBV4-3 CASSRGRGTGDGDTQYF TGCGCCAGCAGCCGAGGCCGTGGGACAGGGGATGGAGATACGCAGTATTTT
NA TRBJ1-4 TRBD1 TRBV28 CASSSPGQGLFF TGTGCCAGCAGTTCCCCGGGACAGGGACTGTTTTTT
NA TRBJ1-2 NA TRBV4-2 CASSQERGTAGYTF TGTGCCAGCAGCCAAGAGAGGGGGACGGCGGGCTACACCTTC
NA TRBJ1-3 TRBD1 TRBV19 CASSRTGSSSGNTIYF TGTGCCAGTAGTCGGACAGGATCTTCCTCTGGAAACACCATATATTTT
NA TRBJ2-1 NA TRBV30 CAWSRYYNEQFF TGTGCCTGGAGCCGCTACTACAATGAGCAGTTCTTC
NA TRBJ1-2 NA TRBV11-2 CASSLDPGAEIYGYTF TGTGCCAGCAGCTTAGATCCAGGGGCGGAGATCTATGGCTACACCTTC
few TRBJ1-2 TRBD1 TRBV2 CASRRTGNYGYTF TGTGCCAGCAGGAGGACAGGGAACTATGGCTACACCTTC
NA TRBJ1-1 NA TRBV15 CATSSPTENTEAFF TGTGCCACCAGCTCGCCGACAGAAAACACTGAAGCTTTCTTT
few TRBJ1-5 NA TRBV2 CASSGTGNQPQHF TGTGCCAGCAGTGGGACAGGCAATCAGCCCCAGCATTTT
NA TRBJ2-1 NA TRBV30 CAWTGDSYNEQFF TGTGCCTGGACGGGAGACTCCTACAATGAGCAGTTCTTC
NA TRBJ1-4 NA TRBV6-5 CASSRGEIGKLFF TGTGCCAGCAGTCGCGGAGAGATAGGAAAACTGTTTTTT